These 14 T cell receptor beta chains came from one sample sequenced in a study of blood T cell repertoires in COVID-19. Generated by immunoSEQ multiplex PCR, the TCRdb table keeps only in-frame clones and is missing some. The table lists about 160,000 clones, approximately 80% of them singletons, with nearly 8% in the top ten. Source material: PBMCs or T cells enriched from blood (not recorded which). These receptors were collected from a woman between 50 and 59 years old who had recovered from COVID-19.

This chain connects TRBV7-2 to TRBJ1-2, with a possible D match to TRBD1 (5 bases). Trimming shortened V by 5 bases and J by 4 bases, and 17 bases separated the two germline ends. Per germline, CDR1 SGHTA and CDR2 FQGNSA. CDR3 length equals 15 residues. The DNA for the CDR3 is TGTGCCAGCAGCGCGGGGGTCCCGAGCTCCTATGGCTACACCTTC. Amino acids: CASSAGVPSSYGYTF.

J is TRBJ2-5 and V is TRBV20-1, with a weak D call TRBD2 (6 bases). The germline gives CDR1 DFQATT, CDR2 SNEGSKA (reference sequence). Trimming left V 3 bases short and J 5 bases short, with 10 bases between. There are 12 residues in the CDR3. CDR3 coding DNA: TGCAGTGCTAGTCCGGGAGAGGAGACCCAGTACTTC. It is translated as CSASPGEETQYF.

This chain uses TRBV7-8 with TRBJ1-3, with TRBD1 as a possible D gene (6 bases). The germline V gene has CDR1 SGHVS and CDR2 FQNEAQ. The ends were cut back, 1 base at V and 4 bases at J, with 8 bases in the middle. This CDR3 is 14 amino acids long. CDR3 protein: CASSLDRAGNTIYF. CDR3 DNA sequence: TGTGCCAGCAGCTTAGACAGGGCGGGAAACACCATATATTTT.

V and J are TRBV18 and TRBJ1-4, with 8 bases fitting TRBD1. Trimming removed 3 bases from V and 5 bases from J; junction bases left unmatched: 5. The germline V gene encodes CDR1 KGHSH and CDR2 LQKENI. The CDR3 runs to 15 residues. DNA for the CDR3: TGTGCCAGCTCACCTCGGACAGGGCTCAATGAAAAACTGTTTTTT. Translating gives CASSPRTGLNEKLFF.

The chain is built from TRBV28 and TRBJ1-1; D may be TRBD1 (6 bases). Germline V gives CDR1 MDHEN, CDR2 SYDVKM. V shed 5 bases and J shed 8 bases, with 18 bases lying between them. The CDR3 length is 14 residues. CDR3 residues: CASSLTGGDPEAFF. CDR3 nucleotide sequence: TGTGCCAGCAGTCTGACGGGGGGCGATCCCGAAGCTTTCTTT.

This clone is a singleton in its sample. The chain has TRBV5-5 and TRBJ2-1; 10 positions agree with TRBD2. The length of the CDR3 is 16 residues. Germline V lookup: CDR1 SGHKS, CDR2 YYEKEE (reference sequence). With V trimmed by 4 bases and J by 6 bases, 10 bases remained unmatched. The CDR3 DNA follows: TGTGCCAGCAGCCTCCGGACTAGCGGTTTGGCCAATGAGCAGTTCTTC. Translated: CASSLRTSGLANEQFF.

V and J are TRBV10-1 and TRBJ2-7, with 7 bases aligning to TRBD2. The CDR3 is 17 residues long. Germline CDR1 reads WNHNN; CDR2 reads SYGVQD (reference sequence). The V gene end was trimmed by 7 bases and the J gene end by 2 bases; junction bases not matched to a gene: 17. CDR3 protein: CASKPCPIAGAPYEQYF. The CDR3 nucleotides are TGCGCCAGCAAACCATGTCCAATTGCGGGAGCCCCCTACGAGCAGTACTTC.

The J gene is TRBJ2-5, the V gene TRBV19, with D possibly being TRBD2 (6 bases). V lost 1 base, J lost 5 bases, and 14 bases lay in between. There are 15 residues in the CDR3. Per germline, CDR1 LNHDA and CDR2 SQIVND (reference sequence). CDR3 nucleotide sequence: TGTGCCAGTAGTATAGGGGCCGGGAGAGGGGAGACCCAGTACTTC. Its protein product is CASSIGAGRGETQYF.

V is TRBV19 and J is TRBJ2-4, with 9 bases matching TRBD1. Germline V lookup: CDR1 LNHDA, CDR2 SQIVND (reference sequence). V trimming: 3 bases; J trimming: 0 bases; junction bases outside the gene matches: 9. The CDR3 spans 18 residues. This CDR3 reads CASSMERPGQGAKNIQYF. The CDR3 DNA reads TGTGCCAGTAGTATGGAAAGGCCGGGACAGGGAGCCAAAAACATTCAGTACTTC.

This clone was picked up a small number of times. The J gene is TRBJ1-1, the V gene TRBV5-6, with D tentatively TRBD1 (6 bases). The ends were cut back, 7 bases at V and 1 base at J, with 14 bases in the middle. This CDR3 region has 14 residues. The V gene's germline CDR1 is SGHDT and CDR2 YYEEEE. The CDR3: CASHTGHRNTEAFF. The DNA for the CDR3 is TGTGCCAGCCATACGGGACATAGGAACACTGAAGCTTTCTTT.

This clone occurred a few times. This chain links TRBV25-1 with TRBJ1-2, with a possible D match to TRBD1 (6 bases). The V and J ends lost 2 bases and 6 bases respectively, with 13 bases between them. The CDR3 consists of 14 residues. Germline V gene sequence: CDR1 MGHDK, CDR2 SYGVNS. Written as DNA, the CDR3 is TGTGCCAGCAGTGAAACGGGGGGCAGGGATGGCTACACCTTC. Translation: CASSETGGRDGYTF.

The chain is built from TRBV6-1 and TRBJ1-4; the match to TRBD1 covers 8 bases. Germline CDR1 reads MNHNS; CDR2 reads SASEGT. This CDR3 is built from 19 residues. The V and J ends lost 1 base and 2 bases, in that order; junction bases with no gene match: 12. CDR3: CASSEVVDRGFGTNEKLFF. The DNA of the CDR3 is TGTGCCAGCAGTGAAGTGGTCGACAGGGGTTTTGGGACTAATGAAAAACTGTTTTTT.

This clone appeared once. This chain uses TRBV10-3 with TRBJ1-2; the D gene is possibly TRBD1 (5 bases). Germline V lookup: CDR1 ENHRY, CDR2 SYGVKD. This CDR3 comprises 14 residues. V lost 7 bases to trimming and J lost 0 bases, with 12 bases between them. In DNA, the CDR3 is TGTGCCATCATGCAGGGAGGGGCTAACTATGGCTACACCTTC. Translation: CAIMQGGANYGYTF.

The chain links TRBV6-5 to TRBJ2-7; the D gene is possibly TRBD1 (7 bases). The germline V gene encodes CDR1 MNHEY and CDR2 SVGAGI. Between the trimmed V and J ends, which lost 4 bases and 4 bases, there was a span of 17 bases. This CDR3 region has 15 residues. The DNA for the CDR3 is TGTGCCAGCAGTTCAACCTCAGGGGGGAGTTACGAGCAGTACTTC. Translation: CASSSTSGGSYEQYF.